These T cell receptor beta chains were read from a single sample in a study of blood T cells in healthy people across ages. TCRdb redid the calling of the 5' RACE reads with MiXCR, one entry per CDR3 protein. Of roughly 2 million distinct CDR3 sequences in the sample, less than 50% were seen once. The sequenced sample consisted of blood. These receptor sequences come from a middle-aged woman in good health. CDR3s include the opening cysteine and the closing phenylalanine or tryptophan.

j_call: TRBJ2-7; v_call: TRBV4-1; cdr3_aa: CASSQTTGETYEQYF
j_call: TRBJ2-7; v_call: TRBV6-2/TRBV6-3; cdr3_aa: CASSYTGGQGRYEQYF
j_call: TRBJ2-7; v_call: TRBV6-2/TRBV6-3; cdr3_aa: CASSPMVMDSSYEQYF
j_call: TRBJ2-1; v_call: TRBV24-1; cdr3_aa: CATSEPFTGGGSYNEQFF
j_call: TRBJ1-6; v_call: TRBV7-9; cdr3_aa: CASSPQGIDSPLHF
j_call: TRBJ1-1; v_call: TRBV18; cdr3_aa: CASSPGEDNTEAFF
j_call: TRBJ1-2; v_call: TRBV7-2; cdr3_aa: CASSLYNYGYTF
j_call: TRBJ2-6; v_call: TRBV29-1; cdr3_aa: CSVDGSGANVPTF
j_call: TRBJ2-3; v_call: TRBV7-2; cdr3_aa: CASSMRTVSTDTQYF
j_call: TRBJ2-3; v_call: TRBV6-5; cdr3_aa: CASSYFGTSGGSTDTQYF
j_call: TRBJ2-1; v_call: TRBV3-1; cdr3_aa: CASSQAGLAGTNEQFF
j_call: TRBJ2-3; v_call: TRBV5-5; cdr3_aa: CASSLSGGGGPADTQYF
j_call: TRBJ1-5; v_call: TRBV14; cdr3_aa: CASSRTHRDISNQPQHF
j_call: TRBJ2-7; v_call: TRBV7-2; cdr3_aa: CASSLDLVGQGAIEQYF
j_call: TRBJ2-3; v_call: TRBV9; cdr3_aa: CASSVNPTGSRIDHTQYF
j_call: TRBJ2-3; v_call: TRBV20-1; cdr3_aa: CSASFVQRGTDTQYF
j_call: TRBJ2-7; v_call: TRBV6-6; cdr3_aa: CASSYGGTVMEEQYF
j_call: TRBJ2-3; v_call: TRBV11-1; cdr3_aa: CASSLVSGGHQYF
j_call: TRBJ2-3; v_call: TRBV6-5; cdr3_aa: CASRSGLAGTDTQYF
j_call: TRBJ1-5; v_call: TRBV12-3/TRBV12-4; cdr3_aa: CASSPPGVSNQPQHF
j_call: TRBJ2-3; v_call: TRBV20-1; cdr3_aa: CSAKQGESLTDTQYF
j_call: TRBJ2-5; v_call: TRBV28; cdr3_aa: CASNGVMGEETQYF
j_call: TRBJ2-7; v_call: TRBV6-5; cdr3_aa: CASSNAAGQYEQYF
j_call: TRBJ2-1; v_call: TRBV28; cdr3_aa: CASQTGGSYNEQFF
j_call: TRBJ2-5; v_call: TRBV25-1; cdr3_aa: CASSEGRRQGIETQYF
j_call: TRBJ2-1; v_call: TRBV28; cdr3_aa: CASSSHRFEQFF
j_call: TRBJ2-1; v_call: TRBV4-1; cdr3_aa: CASSQDQTGRNSYNEQFF
j_call: TRBJ2-1; v_call: TRBV5-1; cdr3_aa: CASSSVQSDEQFF
j_call: TRBJ2-7; v_call: TRBV20-1; cdr3_aa: CSASRIGRSSYEQYF
j_call: TRBJ1-5; v_call: TRBV2; cdr3_aa: CASSPPGQVYQPQHF
j_call: TRBJ2-5; v_call: TRBV6-2/TRBV6-3; cdr3_aa: CASQAGGPVETQYF
j_call: TRBJ1-6; v_call: TRBV2; cdr3_aa: CASSEALQGVPPLHF
j_call: TRBJ1-4; v_call: TRBV6-1; cdr3_aa: CASSDSGASPLNEKLFF
j_call: -; v_call: TRBV3-1; cdr3_aa: CTSSRGLAGGRAYEQYF
j_call: TRBJ1-2; v_call: TRBV9; cdr3_aa: CASSVAPGANYGYTF
j_call: TRBJ2-1; v_call: TRBV5-1; cdr3_aa: CASSTGQEPYNEQFF
j_call: -; v_call: TRBV6-1; cdr3_aa: CASSERGLAGLETQYF
j_call: TRBJ1-2; v_call: TRBV12-3/TRBV12-4; cdr3_aa: CASSQLGGYGYTF
j_call: TRBJ2-3; v_call: TRBV12-3/TRBV12-4; cdr3_aa: CASSFSGAADTQYF
j_call: TRBJ1-2; v_call: TRBV28; cdr3_aa: CASRPTGRDYYGYTF
j_call: TRBJ2-5; v_call: TRBV7-2; cdr3_aa: CASSFTGGGETQYF
j_call: TRBJ2-1; v_call: TRBV7-8; cdr3_aa: CASSLGRGTSYNEQFF
j_call: TRBJ2-5; v_call: TRBV6-2/TRBV6-3; cdr3_aa: CASSFQLGQNQETQYF
j_call: TRBJ1-4; v_call: TRBV4-2; cdr3_aa: CASSREGPNPTNEKLFF
j_call: TRBJ2-1; v_call: TRBV24-1; cdr3_aa: CATSDFSGVGYNEQFF
j_call: TRBJ2-3; v_call: TRBV4-3; cdr3_aa: CASSPGRASAGKTDTQYF
j_call: TRBJ1-2; v_call: TRBV4-1; cdr3_aa: CASSHGGTFDTF
j_call: TRBJ2-5; v_call: TRBV4-1; cdr3_aa: CASSQDYTGVQETQYF
j_call: TRBJ1-4; v_call: TRBV13; cdr3_aa: CASSHGGGEKLFF
j_call: TRBJ2-2; v_call: TRBV6-2/TRBV6-3; cdr3_aa: CASVRQTGVNTGELFF
j_call: -; v_call: TRBV6-2/TRBV6-3; cdr3_aa: CASSYSWGRKNYEQYF
j_call: TRBJ2-1; v_call: TRBV5-1; cdr3_aa: CASSRVLTLPSNNGQFF
j_call: TRBJ2-3; v_call: TRBV3-1; cdr3_aa: CASSPRASGRGDTQYF
j_call: TRBJ1-2; v_call: TRBV12-3/TRBV12-4; cdr3_aa: CASSQVGTYYGYTF